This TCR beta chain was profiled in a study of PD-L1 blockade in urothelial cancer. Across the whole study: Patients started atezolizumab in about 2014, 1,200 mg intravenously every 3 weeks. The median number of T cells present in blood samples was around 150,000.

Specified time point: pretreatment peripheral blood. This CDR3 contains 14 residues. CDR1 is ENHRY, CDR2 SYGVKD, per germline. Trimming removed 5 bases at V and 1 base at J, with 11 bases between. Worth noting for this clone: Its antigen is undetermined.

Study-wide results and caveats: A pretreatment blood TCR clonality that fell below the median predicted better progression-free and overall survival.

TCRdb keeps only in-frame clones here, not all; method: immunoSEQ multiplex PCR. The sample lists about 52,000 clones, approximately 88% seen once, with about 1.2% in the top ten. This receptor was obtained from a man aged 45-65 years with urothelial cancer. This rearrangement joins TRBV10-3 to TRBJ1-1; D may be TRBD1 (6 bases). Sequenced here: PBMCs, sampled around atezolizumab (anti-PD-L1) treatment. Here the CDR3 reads CAISLGTKNTEAFF. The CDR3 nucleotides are TGTGCCATCAGTCTAGGGACAAAGAACACTGAAGCTTTCTTT.